What follows is one TCR beta chain and its context. What it binds is unknown. Libraries were prepared by immunoSEQ multiplex PCR; TCRdb keeps only in-frame clonotypes and omits some of them. The repertoire includes roughly 150,000 clones, roughly 92% of them detected once, and 1.6% sits in the top ten. The V gene's germline CDR1 is SNHLY and CDR2 FYNNEI. The junction had 9 bases not matched to a gene; V was cut back by 6 bases and J by 7 bases. The CDR3 is 14 amino acids. This sample is drawn from a study of T cell responses to AZD1222 COVID-19 vaccine. Study-level findings and limits: Increased Spike-specific TCR breadth and depth were observed after two AZD1222 doses. Repertoires were obtained solely post-peak T cell response.

This material consisted of peripheral blood, taken on day 0 of AZD1222 vaccination. The chain is built from TRBV2 and TRBJ1-5; 7 bases are a match to TRBD1. The TCR was taken from an adult in good health. Here the CDR3 reads CASSALTGRQPQHF. In DNA form, the CDR3 reads TGTGCCAGCAGCGCCTTGACAGGGAGGCAGCCCCAGCATTTT.